The 32 T cell receptor beta chains below come from one sample, sequenced in a study of shared clonotypes between healthy human individuals. In the naive CD8 group, cells lacked CD45RO and were positively selected for CCR7, so terminally differentiated effector memory CD45RA+ cells were left out. Assay: immunoSEQ multiplex PCR; the TCRdb copy retains only in-frame clones and omits some. The profile covers millions of clones, with over 85% appearing a single time and more than 0.95% taken by the ten largest. Sequencing was performed on naive CD8+ T cells sorted from blood. Receptors were obtained from a young man in good health.

The gene calls are TRBV5-4 and TRBJ1-1; D unclear. Trimming stripped 3 bases from V and 1 base from J, with 16 bases between. The CDR3 has 16 residues. The germline V gene has CDR1 SGHNT and CDR2 YYREEE (reference sequence). The CDR3 reads CASSSEGFSRNTEAFF. In nucleotides, the CDR3 is TGTGCCAGCAGCTCCGAGGGCTTTTCCAGGAACACTGAAGCTTTCTTT. Looking up the rest from reference TRBV5-4 and TRBJ1-1 gives the full variable domain: ETGVTQSPTHLIKTRGQQVTLRCSSQSGHNTVSWYQQALGQGPQFIFQYYREEENGRGNFPPRFSGLQFPNYSSELNVNALELDDSALYLCASSSEGFSRNTEAFFGQGTRLTVV.

The chain employs TRBV7-9 and TRBJ2-7; 8 bases are shared with TRBD1. V shed 5 bases and J 4 bases; nucleotides not matched to a gene: 7. Germline values: CDR1 SEHNR, CDR2 FQNEAQ (reference sequence). This CDR3 is built from 14 residues. In DNA, the CDR3 is TGTGCCAGCAGCCACGGGGACAGGTTATACGAGCAGTACTTC. Amino acids: CASSHGDRLYEQYF. Supplemented by reference TRBV7-9 and TRBJ2-7, the full variable domain reads DTGVSQNPRHKITKRGQNVTFRCDPISEHNRLYWYRQTLGQGPEFLTYFQNEAQLEKSRLLSDRFSAERPKGSFSTLEIQRTEQGDSAMYLCASSHGDRLYEQYFGPGTRLTVT.

The chain uses TRBV6-5 and TRBJ2-1, with TRBD1 matching over 8 bases. Germline CDR1 MNHEY, CDR2 SVGAGI. The CDR3 consists of 14 residues. Trimming at V came to 6 bases and at J to 7 bases, leaving 8 bases not matched to a gene. CDR3 loop: CASRWRTGKNEQFF. In DNA form, the CDR3 reads TGTGCCAGCAGATGGCGGACAGGGAAGAATGAGCAGTTCTTC.

The rearrangement joins TRBV7-9 to TRBJ2-5; 7 bases map to TRBD1. V was pared by 6 bases and J by 4 bases, with 5 bases of the junction left unmatched. The germline CDR1 and CDR2 sequences are SEHNR and FQNEAQ (reference sequence). CDR3 length: 13 residues. The DNA for the CDR3 is TGTGCCAGCAGGGGCCCAGGGGGAGAGACCCAGTACTTC. It is translated as CASRGPGGETQYF.

This clone appeared a single time. The chain uses TRBV27 and TRBJ2-1; possibly TRBD1 for D (6 bases). CDR3 length: 14 amino acids. V was shortened by 6 bases and J by 7 bases, with 16 bases between the two germline ends. Germline CDR1 MNHEY, CDR2 SMNVEV (reference sequence). CDR3 amino acids: CASSPYTQGNEQFF. As DNA, the CDR3 is TGTGCCAGCAGCCCTTATACTCAGGGGAATGAGCAGTTCTTC.

The V call is TRBV7-6, the J call TRBJ2-7; 7 bases map to TRBD2. Trimming removed 2 bases from V and 3 bases from J; junction bases left unmatched: 7. From germline, CDR1 is SGHVS and CDR2 FNYEAQ. The CDR3 loop spans 15 amino acids. CDR3 protein: CASSLTAGELYEQYF. CDR3 in DNA: TGTGCCAGCAGCTTAACGGCGGGAGAGCTCTACGAGCAGTACTTC.

This rearrangement joins TRBV5-4 to TRBJ2-7, with D possibly TRBD2 on 5 matching bases. The CDR3 loop spans 13 amino acids. The V gene's germline CDR1 is SGHNT and CDR2 YYREEE (reference sequence). The germline V and J ends were trimmed by 6 bases and 5 bases, with 15 bases remaining between them. The CDR3 here is CASKDSLRDEQYF. CDR3 nucleotides: TGTGCCAGCAAAGACTCCTTGAGGGACGAGCAGTACTTC.

On this clone: The sample holds other DNA sequences that translate to the same CDR3. The chain is built from TRBV4-3 and TRBJ2-7; the D is unclear. Per germline, CDR1 LGHNA and CDR2 YSLEER. Trimming pared 0 bases from V and 4 bases from J, leaving 7 bases between. There are 13 residues in the CDR3. The CDR3 loop reads CASSQDLRYEQYF. CDR3 nucleotide sequence: TGCGCCAGCAGCCAAGATCTACGATACGAGCAGTACTTC.

As to this clone: At the DNA level, this CDR3 is encoded by other sequences in the same sample as well. The J gene is TRBJ1-1, the V gene TRBV7-3; D is unresolved. The V end lost 3 bases, the J end lost 1 base, and 6 bases lay between the germline ends. Germline values: CDR1 SGHTA, CDR2 FQGTGA. This CDR3 has 13 residues. The CDR3 spells CASSLGTNTEAFF. The CDR3, as DNA: TGTGCCAGCAGCTTGGGAACGAACACTGAAGCTTTCTTT.

The chain links TRBV19 to TRBJ2-7; D call uncertain. This CDR3 is 14 amino acids long. Trimming took 1 base from V and 1 from J, leaving 8 bases between them. CDR1 and CDR2 (germline): LNHDA, SQIVND (reference sequence). CDR3 sequence: CASSIGVESYEQYF. As DNA, the CDR3 is TGTGCCAGTAGTATAGGAGTAGAATCCTACGAGCAGTACTTC.

To note about this clone: The junction does not match germline at one end; this may be a read error. This rearrangement joins TRBV11-2 to TRBJ2-7, with D unresolved. In germline, CDR1 is SGHAT, CDR2 FQNNGV. CDR3 length: 13 amino acids. The CDR3 bases are TGTGCCAGCAGCTTAAGTGGCACGGACGAACAGTACTTC. Amino acids: CASSLSGTDEQYF. Drawing the rest from reference TRBV11-2 and TRBJ2-7, the complete variable domain is EAGVAQSPRYKIIEKRQSVAFWCNPISGHATLYWYQQILGQGPKLLIQFQNNGVVDDSQLPKDRFSAERLKGVDSTLKIQPAKLEDSAVYLCASSLSGTDEQYFGPGTRLTVT.

V usage is TRBV29-1 and J usage is TRBJ1-2; 8 bases match TRBD1. This CDR3 is built from 16 residues. Germline-derived CDR1 and CDR2 are SQVTM and ANQGSEA. V was pared by 7 bases and J by 6 bases, with 19 bases of the junction left unmatched. The CDR3 region is CSAVPRQGLRYHGYTF. CDR3 DNA sequence: TGCAGCGCAGTCCCGCGACAGGGGCTTCGCTACCATGGCTACACCTTC.

The chain joins TRBV11-2 to TRBJ2-3, with no clear D. The germline CDR1 and CDR2 sequences are SGHAT and FQNNGV. V lost 1 base and J 3 bases, leaving 11 bases between the germline ends. This CDR3 has 15 amino acids. In nucleotides, the CDR3 is TGTGCCAGCAGCTTAGGGCCGGTTGCGACAGATACGCAGTATTTT. Its protein is CASSLGPVATDTQYF. The entire variable domain, with the rest obtained from reference TRBV11-2 and TRBJ2-3, is as follows: EAGVAQSPRYKIIEKRQSVAFWCNPISGHATLYWYQQILGQGPKLLIQFQNNGVVDDSQLPKDRFSAERLKGVDSTLKIQPAKLEDSAVYLCASSLGPVATDTQYFGPGTRLTVL.

A remark on this clone: In the same sample, other DNA sequences code for this CDR3. This sequence joins TRBV30 and TRBJ1-1; maybe TRBD1 (6 bases). Germline CDR1 GTSNPN, CDR2 SVGIG (reference sequence). The CDR3 contains 15 residues. V lost 0 bases and J 1 base, leaving 12 bases between the germline ends. CDR3: CAWSVQGRGNTEAFF. As DNA, the CDR3 is TGTGCCTGGAGTGTTCAGGGCAGGGGGAACACTGAAGCTTTCTTT. The complete variable domain, with remaining parts taken from reference TRBV30 and TRBJ1-1, reads SQTIHQWPATLVQPVGSPLSLECTVEGTSNPNLYWYRQAAGRGLQLLFYSVGIGQISSEVPQNLSASRPQDRQFILSSKKLLLSDSGFYLCAWSVQGRGNTEAFFGQGTRLTVV.

The rearrangement uses TRBV2 and TRBJ1-4, with D hard to call. CDR1 is SNHLY, CDR2 FYNNEI, per germline. The CDR3 totals 15 residues. V was shortened by 6 bases and J by 0 bases, with 11 bases between the two germline ends. Here the CDR3 DNA reads TGTGCCAGCAGGCCGGTTCCCGCAACTAATGAAAAACTGTTTTTT. Amino acids: CASRPVPATNEKLFF.

The V gene is TRBV6-1, the J gene TRBJ2-7; D is undetermined. The CDR3 runs 15 residues. The germline V gene has CDR1 MNHNS and CDR2 SASEGT. With 6 bases removed from V and 7 bases from J, the gap between germline ends came to 22 bases. This CDR3 reads CASSERPQILGEQYF. CDR3 nucleotide sequence: TGTGCCAGCAGCGAAAGGCCCCAGATATTGGGTGAGCAGTACTTC.

The CDR3 region is CASSWPRDRGSTTAIEQYF. In nucleotides, the CDR3 is TGTGCCAGCAGTTGGCCGAGGGACAGGGGGTCAACAACTGCTATCGAGCAGTACTTC. This chain connects TRBV28 to TRBJ2-7; the match to TRBD1 covers 11 bases. CDR3 length: 19 amino acids. The V and J ends lost 4 bases and 6 bases, in that order; junction bases with no gene match: 20. The germline V gene has CDR1 MDHEN and CDR2 SYDVKM.

This chain joins TRBV27 and TRBJ1-2, with 9 nucleotides matching TRBD1. The CDR3 contains 15 residues. The ends lost 6 bases at V and 4 bases at J; junction bases unmatched: 9. CDR1 is MNHEY and CDR2 is SMNVEV in the germline V gene (reference sequence). CDR3 sequence (DNA): TGTGCCAGCAGACTAACAGGGGGCAGGAGCTATGGCTACACCTTC. Its protein is CASRLTGGRSYGYTF.

The genes are TRBV5-8 and TRBJ2-7; 7 positions agree with TRBD1. The V and J ends lost 4 bases and 3 bases, in that order; junction bases with no gene match: 16. The CDR3 has 17 amino acids. Germline assignment: CDR1 SGHTS and CDR2 YDEGEE. The CDR3 nucleotides read TGTGCCAGCAGCGCCGGGACAGCCTCCTCAACCGACTACGAGCAGTACTTC. This codes for CASSAGTASSTDYEQYF.

This clone was seen only once. This rearrangement joins TRBV11-2 to TRBJ2-7; 10 bases agree with TRBD1. The CDR3 extends over 14 amino acids. V was pared by 3 bases and J by 5 bases, with 4 bases of the junction left unmatched. Germline loops: CDR1 SGHAT, CDR2 FQNNGV. The CDR3 loop reads CASSFGTGVHEQYF. The CDR3 bases are TGTGCCAGCAGCTTCGGGACAGGGGTACACGAGCAGTACTTC.

The J gene is TRBJ2-5, the V gene TRBV27, with D perhaps TRBD2 (5 bases). V was trimmed by 3 bases and J by 7 bases, leaving 12 bases between them. Germline loops: CDR1 MNHEY, CDR2 SMNVEV (reference sequence). This CDR3 region has 13 residues. The CDR3 DNA is TGTGCCAGCAGTTTGGGCGAGGCGGGGACCCAGTACTTC. Amino acid sequence: CASSLGEAGTQYF.

The chain has TRBV6-6 and TRBJ2-3, with 10 positions matching TRBD2. This CDR3 is 14 amino acids long. Germline CDR1 MNHNY, CDR2 SVGAGI (reference sequence). Here the CDR3 DNA reads TGTGCTGGGGGTAGCGGGAGGTTGACAGATACGCAGTATTTT. Translated, it gives CAGGSGRLTDTQYF.

In this sample, this clone turned up once. V usage is TRBV11-2 and J usage is TRBJ2-7; 9 bases map to TRBD2. The ends lost 2 bases at V and 0 bases at J; junction bases unmatched: 2. This CDR3 region has 15 residues. Germline V lookup: CDR1 SGHAT, CDR2 FQNNGV. The CDR3, as DNA: TGTGCCAGCAGCTTACTAGCGGGGAACTCCTACGAGCAGTACTTC. Encoded protein: CASSLLAGNSYEQYF.

This chain uses TRBV5-4 with TRBJ1-1, with no clear D. The CDR3 runs 15 residues. V was cut by 4 bases and J by 1 base, with 14 bases left in between. Germline V CDR1 and CDR2: SGHNT, YYREEE (reference sequence). The CDR3 loop is CASSELLEGNTEAFF. Written as DNA, the CDR3 is TGTGCCAGCAGCGAGTTATTAGAAGGGAACACTGAAGCTTTCTTT.

CDR3 amino acids: CASSQDLLSGDGYTF. CDR3 nucleotide sequence: TGCGCCAGCAGCCAAGACTTACTATCCGGCGATGGCTACACCTTC. J is TRBJ1-2 and V is TRBV4-1, with D uncertain. With 0 bases removed from V and 6 bases from J, the gap between germline ends came to 14 bases. Germline CDR1 is MGHRA and CDR2 is YSYEKL. The CDR3 sequence is 15 residues long.

Only one count was recorded for this clone. The chain carries TRBV6-5 and TRBJ2-7; D is possibly TRBD1 (6 bases). The CDR3 contains 14 residues. The V gene lost 8 bases and the J gene lost 0 bases, with 14 bases spanning the gap. Germline loops: CDR1 MNHEY, CDR2 SVGAGI. The CDR3 region is CASEQGDDSYEQYF. CDR3 nucleotide sequence: TGTGCCAGCGAACAGGGAGACGACTCCTACGAGCAGTACTTC.

The rearrangement links TRBV5-4 to TRBJ2-6; TRBD1 matches at 9 bases. V dropped 4 bases and J dropped 6; count of bases not matched to a gene: 5. Germline CDR1 reads SGHNT; CDR2 reads YYREEE (reference sequence). CDR3 size: 15 residues. The CDR3 DNA reads as TGTGCCAGCAGCCTACAGGGGGCAGTGGCCAACGTCCTGACTTTC. Amino acid sequence: CASSLQGAVANVLTF.

On this clone: Within the sample, other DNA sequences also encode this same CDR3. This chain joins TRBV5-1 and TRBJ2-3; TRBD1 or TRBD2 may be the D gene (5 bases each). CDR3 size: 13 residues. CDR1 and CDR2 from the germline V gene are SGHRS and YFSETQ. V was clipped by 2 bases and J by 3 bases, with 7 bases between them. The CDR3 sequence is CASSFWGTDTQYF. CDR3 DNA sequence: TGCGCCAGCAGCTTTTGGGGGACAGATACGCAGTATTTT. Full variable domain (missing parts from reference TRBV5-1 and TRBJ2-3): KAGVTQTPRYLIKTRGQQVTLSCSPISGHRSVSWYQQTPGQGLQFLFEYFSETQRNKGNFPGRFSGRQFSNSRSEMNVSTLELGDSALYLCASSFWGTDTQYFGPGTRLTVL.

On this clone itself: Other DNA sequences in the same sample also yield this CDR3. This chain links TRBV6-5 with TRBJ1-1; 7 nucleotides align to TRBD1. CDR1 and CDR2 (germline): MNHEY, SVGAGI. The CDR3 is 14 amino acids. Trimming cost V 2 bases and J 2 bases; bases outside gene matches: 2. The CDR3 loop reads CASSYGQANTEAFF. In DNA, the CDR3 is TGTGCCAGCAGTTACGGACAGGCAAACACTGAAGCTTTCTTT.

V is TRBV12-5 and J is TRBJ1-5, with D tentatively TRBD1 (5 bases). Germline V gene data show CDR1 as LGHNT and CDR2 as FRNRAP. The CDR3 consists of 17 residues. The V and J ends lost 1 base and 6 bases respectively, with 19 bases between them. The CDR3 reads CASGLGHWDGGSQPQHF. The CDR3, as DNA: TGTGCTAGTGGTTTGGGCCATTGGGACGGGGGGAGTCAGCCCCAGCATTTT. The full variable domain, its missing parts supplied by reference TRBV12-5 and TRBJ1-5, is DARVTQTPRHKVTEMGQEVTMRCQPILGHNTVFWYRQTMMQGLELLAYFRNRAPLDDSGMPKDRFSAEMPDATLATLKIQPSEPRDSAVYFCASGLGHWDGGSQPQHFGDGTRLSIL.

The chain links TRBV6-5 to TRBJ1-1, with a possible D match to TRBD1 (5 bases). The germline V gene has CDR1 MNHEY and CDR2 SVGAGI. The CDR3 consists of 14 residues. Trimming took 3 bases from V and 8 from J, leaving 16 bases between them. CDR3 loop: CASSYAPLRVEAFF. The CDR3 nucleotides read TGTGCCAGCAGTTATGCCCCCCTCAGGGTAGAAGCTTTCTTT.

The V and J genes are TRBV30 and TRBJ1-5; 7 nucleotides align to TRBD1. J lost 1 base, V lost 4 bases, and 7 bases had no gene match. The CDR3 runs 15 residues. Germline V CDR1 and CDR2: GTSNPN, SVGIG (reference sequence). The CDR3 nucleotides are TGTGCCTGGAACCCCGGGACAGCCAGCAATCAGCCCCAGCATTTT. It specifies CAWNPGTASNQPQHF.